The 32 T cell receptor beta chains in this list originate from one sample, sequenced in a study of PD-1 blockade in classical Hodgkin lymphoma. Each patient relapsed following autologous stem cell transplantation, and prior brentuximab vedotin exposure differed. Here immunoSEQ multiplex PCR was the method, and the copy in TCRdb shows in-frame clones only, minus some. Seen here are about 24,000 clones, approximately 80% observed once, and the top ten hold approximately 8%. Material: peripheral blood mononuclear cells (PBMCs), obtained before the second cycle of nivolumab. The receptor source for this set is a human donor with classical Hodgkin lymphoma.

The chain combines TRBV7-8 with TRBJ2-7; 9 bases are shared with TRBD2. The germline CDR1 and CDR2 sequences are SGHVS and FQNEAQ. The CDR3 is 16 residues long. J gave up 2 bases and V 6 bases, and 11 bases lay outside the gene matches. CDR3 protein: CASSGGGASGAYEQYF. Here the CDR3 DNA reads TGTGCCAGCAGTGGGGGAGGTGCTAGCGGGGCCTACGAGCAGTACTTC.

This clone was found a few times. The chain combines TRBV30 with TRBJ2-7; the match to TRBD2 covers 7 bases. The CDR3 has 13 residues. Losses at the gene ends were 7 bases for V and 2 bases for J; bases not matched to a gene: 8. Germline CDR1 and CDR2: GTSNPN and SVGIG (reference sequence). CDR3 residues: CASGTMLTYEQYF. The CDR3 DNA sequence: TGTGCCTCCGGGACTATGCTTACCTACGAGCAGTACTTC.

V and J are TRBV28 and TRBJ2-2; D remains ambiguous. V was cut by 7 bases and J by 4 bases, with 13 bases left in between. CDR3 size: 14 residues. Germline CDR1 reads MDHEN; CDR2 reads SYDVKM. The CDR3 nucleotides read TGTGCCAGCATTAACGGACGGGCCACCGGGGAGCTGTTTTTT. Translation gives CASINGRATGELFF.

This sequence joins TRBV7-9 and TRBJ1-3, with 10 bases aligning to TRBD1. Trimming at V came to 4 bases and at J to 8 bases, leaving 11 bases not matched to a gene. From germline, CDR1 is SEHNR and CDR2 FQNEAQ (reference sequence). There are 16 residues in the CDR3. CDR3 loop: CASSSSGTGARDTIYF. In nucleotides, the CDR3 is TGTGCCAGCAGCTCTTCCGGGACAGGGGCAAGAGACACCATATATTTT.

CDR3 DNA sequence: TGTGCCAGCAGCTTAAAGGGACAGGGTGAAGCTTTCTTT. This translates into CASSLKGQGEAFF. The chain couples TRBV7-3 to TRBJ1-1; TRBD1 matches at 9 bases. V lost 1 base to trimming and J lost 7 bases; unmatched junction nucleotides: 1. The CDR3 contains 13 residues. Germline loops: CDR1 SGHTA, CDR2 FQGTGA. Using reference TRBV7-3 and TRBJ1-1 for the parts outside the CDR3, the full variable domain is GAGVSQTPSNKVTEKGKYVELRCDPISGHTALYWYRQSLGQGPEFLIYFQGTGAADDSGLPNDRFFAVRPEGSVSTLKIQRTERGDSAVYLCASSLKGQGEAFFGQGTRLTVV.

V usage is TRBV7-2 and J usage is TRBJ1-5, with 8 bases fitting TRBD1. The CDR3 contains 15 residues. The V and J ends lost 7 bases and 5 bases, in that order; junction bases with no gene match: 10. In germline, CDR1 is SGHTA, CDR2 FQGNSA. CDR3 amino acids: CASTEGTGLYQPQHF. The CDR3 nucleotides are TGTGCCAGCACCGAAGGGACAGGTTTGTATCAGCCCCAGCATTTT. Combining the CDR3 with reference TRBV7-2 and TRBJ1-5 gives the whole variable domain GAGVSQSPSNKVTEKGKDVELRCDPISGHTALYWYRQSLGQGLEFLIYFQGNSAPDKSGLPSDRFSAERTGGSVSTLTIQRTQQEDSAVYLCASTEGTGLYQPQHFGDGTRLSIL.

In this sample, this clone turned up once. The V and J genes are TRBV7-2 and TRBJ2-1; a weak D match, TRBD2 (7 bases). The germline V and J ends were trimmed by 5 bases and 6 bases, with 23 bases remaining between them. CDR3 length: 17 residues. CDR1 is SGHTA, CDR2 FQGNSA, per germline. The CDR3 loop reads CASSKSPRGAAGNEQFF. CDR3 DNA sequence: TGTGCCAGCAGCAAATCCCCCCGGGGGGCCGCAGGCAATGAGCAGTTCTTC. Complete variable domain (other parts from reference TRBV7-2 and TRBJ2-1): GAGVSQSPSNKVTEKGKDVELRCDPISGHTALYWYRQSLGQGLEFLIYFQGNSAPDKSGLPSDRFSAERTGGSVSTLTIQRTQQEDSAVYLCASSKSPRGAAGNEQFFGPGTRLTVL.

The rearrangement links TRBV10-3 to TRBJ1-5; 9 bases are a match to TRBD1. CDR3 length: 13 residues. V lost 10 bases and J lost 5; bases outside the gene matches: 6. CDR1 is ENHRY, CDR2 SYGVKD, per germline. CDR3 coding DNA: TGTGCCACCGGGGACAGGGCCTATCAGCCCCAGCATTTT. Amino acids: CATGDRAYQPQHF.

The chain carries TRBV28 and TRBJ1-3; no clear D. Per germline, CDR1 MDHEN and CDR2 SYDVKM. The CDR3 extends over 14 amino acids. V was pared by 5 bases and J by 0 bases, with 8 bases between. CDR3 coding DNA: TGTGCCAGCAGTACCGAAAGCTCTGGAAACACCATATATTTT. Protein: CASSTESSGNTIYF.

The V call is TRBV5-1, the J call TRBJ1-5, with D possibly matching TRBD1 (5 bases). Trimming took off 7 bases at V and 7 bases at J, with 21 bases between the two ends. Germline V CDR1 and CDR2: SGHRS, YFSETQ. The CDR3 sequence is 15 residues long. The CDR3 sequence is CASSLYPGYHQPQHF. The DNA for the CDR3 is TGCGCCAGCTCTCTTTACCCAGGGTACCACCAGCCCCAGCATTTT.

The chain employs TRBV5-1 and TRBJ1-1; TRBD1 matches 9 bases. Germline trimming cut 3 bases from V and 10 bases from J; bases unmatched to any gene: 7. The V gene's germline CDR1 is SGHRS and CDR2 YFSETQ. The CDR3 totals 13 residues. Here the CDR3 reads CASSSPGQGTAFF. The CDR3 DNA is TGCGCCAGCAGCTCTCCGGGACAGGGCACAGCTTTCTTT.

The genes are TRBV5-1 and TRBJ1-1, with 8 bases matching TRBD1. Germline-derived CDR1 and CDR2 are SGHRS and YFSETQ. The CDR3 sequence is 14 residues long. J gave up 4 bases and V 0 bases, and 2 bases lay outside the gene matches. The CDR3 spells CASSLGDRSTEAFF. As DNA, the CDR3 is TGCGCCAGCAGCTTGGGGGACAGGAGCACTGAAGCTTTCTTT.

This clone was picked up one time. This chain joins TRBV21-1 and TRBJ2-7; the D segment call TRBD2 is taken from the table without a DNA check. TRBV21-1 is a listed pseudogene. The length of the CDR3 is 18 residues. The CDR3 bases are TGTGCCAGCAGCAAACGGGGAGCTAGCGAACAAAGCTCCTACGAGCAGTACTTC. Translation gives CASSKRGASEQSSYEQYF.

The V call is TRBV11-3, the J call TRBJ1-3; no firm D call. V was trimmed by 1 base and J by 1 base, leaving 5 bases between them. Germline-derived CDR1 and CDR2 are SGHNT and YENEEA. CDR3 length: 14 amino acids. CDR3 amino acids: CASSLGWSGNTIYF. CDR3 nucleotide sequence: TGTGCCAGCAGCTTAGGGTGGTCTGGAAACACCATATATTTT.

This chain connects TRBV28 to TRBJ2-2; 11 nucleotides match TRBD1. After removal of 8 bases from V and 5 bases from J, the junction contained 7 bases not matched to a gene. Germline V CDR1 and CDR2: MDHEN, SYDVKM. The CDR3 runs to 15 residues. The DNA of the CDR3 is TGTGCCAGCTCCTGGACAGGGGGCTGGACCGGGGAGCTGTTTTTT. As protein: CASSWTGGWTGELFF.

V usage is TRBV27 and J usage is TRBJ2-7; 9 nucleotides align to TRBD2. V was pared by 5 bases and J by 6 bases, with 11 bases of the junction left unmatched. CDR3 length: 15 residues. Germline V gene lookup returns CDR1 MNHEY and CDR2 SMNVEV (reference sequence). DNA for the CDR3: TGTGCCAGCAGTCCCTCGTTAGCGGGAGTCGGCGAGCAGTACTTC. Amino acid sequence: CASSPSLAGVGEQYF.

This clone was counted only a few times. V usage is TRBV7-9 and J usage is TRBJ1-1; a weak D match, TRBD1 (5 bases). Germline CDR1 and CDR2: SEHNR and FQNEAQ (reference sequence). Between the trimmed V and J ends, which lost 2 bases and 5 bases, there was a span of 9 bases. The CDR3 length is 13 residues. CDR3 region: CASSLQGWTEAFF. As DNA, the CDR3 is TGTGCCAGCAGCTTACAGGGTTGGACTGAAGCTTTCTTT.

The chain recombines TRBV19 with TRBJ2-1, with TRBD2 matching over 10 bases. Germline V gene sequence: CDR1 LNHDA, CDR2 SQIVND (reference sequence). This CDR3 comprises 15 residues. V gave up 0 bases and J gave up 10 bases; unmatched junction bases: 6. Here the CDR3 reads CASSIELAGAAEQFF. The CDR3 region has the DNA TGTGCCAGTAGTATAGAGCTAGCGGGAGCAGCGGAGCAGTTCTTC.

The chain employs TRBV11-2 and TRBJ1-2, with 8 nucleotides matching TRBD1. CDR3 size: 17 residues. Germline values: CDR1 SGHAT, CDR2 FQNNGV. J was trimmed by 2 bases and V by 3 bases; bases with no gene match: 11. DNA for the CDR3: TGTGCCAGCAGCTTCGGGGCCGGGACAGGATTAAACTATGGCTACACCTTC. As protein: CASSFGAGTGLNYGYTF.

This clone has a handful of counts. V and J are TRBV6-5 and TRBJ2-2, with 7 bases matching TRBD1. The V gene end was trimmed by 2 bases and the J gene end by 6 bases; junction bases not matched to a gene: 9. From germline, CDR1 is MNHEY and CDR2 SVGAGI. The CDR3 contains 16 residues. CDR3 nucleotides: TGTGCCAGCAGTTACCCCTTAGGGGGCGGCCCCGGGGAGCTGTTTTTT. The encoded protein is CASSYPLGGGPGELFF.

This chain links TRBV7-2 with TRBJ2-5; no clear D gene. V shed 3 bases and J shed 2 bases, with 4 bases lying between them. Germline V gives CDR1 SGHTA, CDR2 FQGNSA. The CDR3 contains 12 residues. CDR3 DNA sequence: TGTGCCAGCAGCTTGGATCAAGAGACCCAGTACTTC. Residues: CASSLDQETQYF.

The chain carries TRBV2 and TRBJ1-5; D is perhaps TRBD1 (5 bases). V was shortened by 0 bases and J by 7 bases, with 13 bases between the two germline ends. The length of the CDR3 is 15 residues. The germline CDR1 and CDR2 sequences are SNHLY and FYNNEI. As DNA, the CDR3 is TGTGCCAGCAGTGAAGCGCATGGCAGGGAACAGCCCCAGCATTTT. It encodes CASSEAHGREQPQHF.

The chain is built from TRBV5-1 and TRBJ1-5; 11 nucleotides align to TRBD1. V shed 4 bases and J 6 bases; nucleotides not matched to a gene: 3. CDR3 length: 14 amino acids. From germline, CDR1 is SGHRS and CDR2 YFSETQ. The CDR3 nucleotides are TGCGCCAGCAGCGCAGGGACAGGGGGTCAGCCCCAGCATTTT. Translation gives CASSAGTGGQPQHF.

This clone was seen only once. The chain has TRBV5-1 and TRBJ2-3, with D perhaps matching TRBD1 or TRBD2 (5 bases each). Per germline, CDR1 SGHRS and CDR2 YFSETQ. The CDR3 consists of 15 residues. V shed 0 bases and J shed 2 bases, with 10 bases lying between them. This CDR3 reads CASSLDRGPTDTQYF. CDR3 coding DNA: TGCGCCAGCAGCTTGGACCGGGGACCCACAGATACGCAGTATTTT.

This clone was counted a few times. V usage is TRBV19 and J usage is TRBJ2-3, with a weak D call TRBD1 (5 bases). CDR1 LNHDA and CDR2 SQIVND come from the germline V gene (reference sequence). Trimming pared 10 bases from V and 4 bases from J, leaving 18 bases between. The CDR3 consists of 14 residues. CDR3 in amino acids: CATETVRGADTQYF. The DNA for the CDR3 is TGTGCCACAGAGACAGTGCGAGGCGCAGATACGCAGTATTTT.

The chain joins TRBV4-1 to TRBJ2-7, with TRBD2 matching over 8 bases. The germline V gene has CDR1 MGHRA and CDR2 YSYEKL. There are 16 residues in the CDR3. V lost 0 bases, J lost 3 bases, and 7 bases stayed unmatched. The CDR3 here is CASSQDRREGHYEQYF. The CDR3 DNA is TGCGCCAGCAGCCAAGATCGTCGGGAGGGCCACTACGAGCAGTACTTC.

The J gene is TRBJ2-1, the V gene TRBV15; tentatively, D is TRBD2 (6 bases). The CDR3 totals 16 residues. CDR1 and CDR2 from the germline V gene are LNHNV and YYDKDF (reference sequence). Deletions cut 1 base from V and 2 bases from J, with 12 bases between. The CDR3 spells CATSRGGASAYNEQFF. The CDR3 bases are TGTGCCACCAGCAGAGGAGGGGCTAGCGCCTACAATGAGCAGTTCTTC.

This clone was observed a few times. The rearrangement uses TRBV4-1 and TRBJ2-7; maybe TRBD1 (5 bases). The CDR3 runs to 14 residues. Germline-derived CDR1 and CDR2 are MGHRA and YSYEKL. The V gene lost 1 base and the J gene lost 4 bases, with 11 bases spanning the gap. The CDR3 sequence is CASSQGGIGYEQYF. For the CDR3, the DNA is TGCGCCAGCAGCCAAGGGGGCATAGGGTACGAGCAGTACTTC.

The V and J genes are TRBV29-1 and TRBJ2-2, with D perhaps matching TRBD1 (6 bases). This CDR3 has 16 amino acids. Germline lookup yields CDR1 SQVTM and CDR2 ANQGSEA. Trimming pared 5 bases from V and 7 bases from J, leaving 23 bases between. The CDR3 coding sequence is TGCAGCGTTTTTAGCCCTCAAAGAGGGGGATTCGGGGAGCTGTTTTTT. Its protein product is CSVFSPQRGGFGELFF.

CDR3 sequence: CASSVGLASSYNEQFF. The CDR3 bases are TGTGCCAGCAGCGTAGGGCTGGCGAGCTCCTACAATGAGCAGTTCTTC. The chain recombines TRBV9 with TRBJ2-1; unclear D gene. V was cut by 0 bases and J by 0 bases, with 10 bases left in between. CDR1 and CDR2 (germline): SGDLS, YYNGEE. There are 16 residues in the CDR3. The full variable domain, in which reference TRBV9 and TRBJ2-1 provide the parts outside the CDR3, is DSGVTQTPKHLITATGQRVTLRCSPRSGDLSVYWYQQSLDQGLQFLIQYYNGEERAKGNILERFSAQQFPDLHSELNLSSLELGDSALYFCASSVGLASSYNEQFFGPGTRLTVL.

This clone has just one count. The chain employs TRBV7-6 and TRBJ2-1; weak D call: TRBD1 (6 bases). The CDR3 runs to 15 residues. CDR1 and CDR2 from the germline V gene are SGHVS and FNYEAQ. Trimming took 5 bases from V and 7 from J, leaving 18 bases between them. CDR3 coding DNA: TGTGCCAGCAGCCCCCGGGGCACAGGGCGGAATGAGCAGTTCTTC. Translated, it gives CASSPRGTGRNEQFF.

V gene TRBV15 combines with J gene TRBJ2-3; no definite D call. Per germline, CDR1 LNHNV and CDR2 YYDKDF (reference sequence). Trimming pared 4 bases from V and 5 bases from J, leaving 10 bases between. The CDR3 runs to 13 residues. The CDR3 is CATSTRPIDTQYF. DNA of the CDR3: TGTGCCACCAGCACTCGGCCGATAGATACGCAGTATTTT.